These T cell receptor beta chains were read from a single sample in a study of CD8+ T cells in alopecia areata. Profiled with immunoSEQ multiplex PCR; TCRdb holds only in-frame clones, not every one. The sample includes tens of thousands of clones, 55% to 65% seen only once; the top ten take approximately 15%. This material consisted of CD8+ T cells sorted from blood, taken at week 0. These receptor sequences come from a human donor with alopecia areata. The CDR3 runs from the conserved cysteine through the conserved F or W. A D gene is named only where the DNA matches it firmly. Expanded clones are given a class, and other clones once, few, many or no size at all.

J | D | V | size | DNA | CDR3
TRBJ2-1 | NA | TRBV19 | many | TGTGCCAGTAGTATAACGGGAAATAACAATGAGCAGTTCTTC | CASSITGNNNEQFF
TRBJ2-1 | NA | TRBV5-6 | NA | TGTGCCAGCAGCCTTAGCAGGGAGCAGTTCTTC | CASSLSREQFF
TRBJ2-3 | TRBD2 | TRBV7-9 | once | TGTGCCAGCAGCTTAGTTAGCGGGGGAACAGATACGCAGTATTTT | CASSLVSGGTDTQYF
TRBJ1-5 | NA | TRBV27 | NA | TGTGCCAGCAGTGCTGTGCGATATAGCAATCAGCCCCAGCATTTT | CASSAVRYSNQPQHF
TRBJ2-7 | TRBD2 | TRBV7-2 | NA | TGTGCCAGCAGCTTTCTGCTAGCGGGAAGCTACGAGCAGTACTTC | CASSFLLAGSYEQYF
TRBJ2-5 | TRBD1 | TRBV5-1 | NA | TGCGCCAGCACCCCACCGACAGGGATAGAGACCCAGTACTTC | CASTPPTGIETQYF
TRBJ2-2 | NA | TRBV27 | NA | TGTGCCAGTGGGCCTTCGGCCACCGGGGAGCTGTTTTTT | CASGPSATGELFF
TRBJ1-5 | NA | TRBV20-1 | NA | TGCAGTGCTAGAAAAGATCAGCCCCAGCATTTT | CSARKDQPQHF
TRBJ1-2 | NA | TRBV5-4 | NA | TGTGCCAGCAGCTTGAGGGGTGGCCCCTCCTATGGCTACACCTTC | CASSLRGGPSYGYTF
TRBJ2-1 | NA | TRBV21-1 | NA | TGTGCCAGCAGCAAAGTGGGGACAGGGGGCTGGGTTTACAATGAGCAGTTCTTC | CASSKVGTGGWVYNEQFF
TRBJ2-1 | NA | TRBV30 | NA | TGTGCCTGGGGCCTCAGGGTCGGATACAATGAGCAGTTCTTC | CAWGLRVGYNEQFF
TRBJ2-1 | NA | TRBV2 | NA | TGTGCCAGCAGTACACTAACTATAACCTACAATGAGCAGTTCTTC | CASSTLTITYNEQFF
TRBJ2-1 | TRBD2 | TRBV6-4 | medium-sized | TGTGCCAGCAGTGAGACTAGCGGGAAAGATGATGAGCAGTTCTTC | CASSETSGKDDEQFF
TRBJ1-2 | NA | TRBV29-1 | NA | TGCAGCGCCCCTACAAGGTCTAACTATGGCTACACCTTC | CSAPTRSNYGYTF
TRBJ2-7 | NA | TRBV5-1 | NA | TGCGCCAGCAGCATACAGGGCGCGTTCTCCTACGAGCAGTACTTC | CASSIQGAFSYEQYF
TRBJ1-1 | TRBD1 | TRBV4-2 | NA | TGTGCCAGCAGCGCCCGACAGGGAGTGAACACTGAAGCTTTCTTT | CASSARQGVNTEAFF
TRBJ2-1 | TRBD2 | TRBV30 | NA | TGTGCCTGGAGTGACTCAGGGACTAGCGGGACCCGAACCTACAATGAGCAGTTCTTC | CAWSDSGTSGTRTYNEQFF
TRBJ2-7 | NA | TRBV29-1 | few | TGCAGCGTTGGACAGACCTACGAGCAGTACTTC | CSVGQTYEQYF
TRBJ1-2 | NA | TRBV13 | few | TGTGCCAGCAGCTTCGGGGCTTGGGGGGCTAACTATGGCTACACCTTC | CASSFGAWGANYGYTF
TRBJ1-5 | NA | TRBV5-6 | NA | TGTGCCAGCAGCTTTTCTCGTAATCAGCCCCAGCATTTT | CASSFSRNQPQHF
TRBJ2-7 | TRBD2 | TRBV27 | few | TGTGCCAGCAGTTTATCCGGGGGGGGCTACGAGCAGTACTTC | CASSLSGGGYEQYF
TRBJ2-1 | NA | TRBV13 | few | TGTGCCAGCAGCTACCTAGCGAGCTCCTACAATGAGCAGTTCTTC | CASSYLASSYNEQFF
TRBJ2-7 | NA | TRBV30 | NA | TGTGCCTGGAGTATGGGGGCAGGGGTCTACGAGCAGTACTTC | CAWSMGAGVYEQYF
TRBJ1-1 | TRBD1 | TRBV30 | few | TGTGCCTGGAGTGAGGGACAGGGGCGGGCTGAAGCTTTCTTT | CAWSEGQGRAEAFF
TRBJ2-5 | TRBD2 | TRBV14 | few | TGTGCCAGCAGCCAAGGCTTTGGGGCGGGAGAGGAGACCCAGTACTTC | CASSQGFGAGEETQYF
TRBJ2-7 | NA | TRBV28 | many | TGTGCCAGCAGTTCCGAGACTAGGCTTATAATGGGAGAGCAGTACTTC | CASSSETRLIMGEQYF
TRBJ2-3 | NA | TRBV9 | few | TGTGCCAGCAGCGTAGCGGGGGTCACAGATACGCAGTATTTT | CASSVAGVTDTQYF
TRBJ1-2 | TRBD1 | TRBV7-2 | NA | TGTGCCAGCAGCTTAGAGGCGGGACAGAGCTTTAACTATGGCTACACCTTC | CASSLEAGQSFNYGYTF
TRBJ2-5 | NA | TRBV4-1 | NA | TGCGCCAGCAGCTATTTCGGGGGCACGGAGACCCAGTACTTC | CASSYFGGTETQYF
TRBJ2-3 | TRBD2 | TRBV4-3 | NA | TGCGCCAGCAGCCAAGGGGGCGGGAGTCCCACAGATACGCAGTATTTT | CASSQGGGSPTDTQYF
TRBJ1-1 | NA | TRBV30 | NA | TGTGCCTGGAGTTTAGGGGCCACTGAAGCTTTCTTT | CAWSLGATEAFF
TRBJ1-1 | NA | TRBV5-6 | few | TGTGCCAGCAGCTTGGATTGGGGGAGCAGCACTGAAGCTTTCTTT | CASSLDWGSSTEAFF
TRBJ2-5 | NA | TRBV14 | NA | TGTGCCAGCAGCCAAGTCTCCGGGGGCTACCAAGAGACCCAGTACTTC | CASSQVSGGYQETQYF
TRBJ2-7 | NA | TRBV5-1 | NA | TGCGCCAGCAAAGAGGCGAACGAGCAGTACTTC | CASKEANEQYF
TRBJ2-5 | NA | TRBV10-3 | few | TGTGCCATCAGTGCGGCGGGGATCCAAGAGACCCAGTACTTC | CAISAAGIQETQYF
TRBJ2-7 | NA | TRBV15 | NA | TGTGCCACCAGCGGGGTCGGACAGCAGTACGAGCAGTACTTC | CATSGVGQQYEQYF
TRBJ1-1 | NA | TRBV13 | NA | TGTGCCAGCATAGAGGGTAACACTGAAGCTTTCTTT | CASIEGNTEAFF
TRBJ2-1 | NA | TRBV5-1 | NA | TGCGCCAGCAGCTTGGCTCCAGGGAACAATGAGCAGTTCTTC | CASSLAPGNNEQFF
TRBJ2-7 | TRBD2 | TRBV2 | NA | TGTGCCAGCAGCCCAGATAGCGGGAGGTACGAGCAGTACTTC | CASSPDSGRYEQYF
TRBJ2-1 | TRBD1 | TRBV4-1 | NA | TGCGCCAGCAGCCAGGCGTTGACAGGGGGGAATGAGCAGTTCTTC | CASSQALTGGNEQFF
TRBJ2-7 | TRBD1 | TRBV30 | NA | TGTGCCTGGAGTGGAGGGACAGGGGGTTACGAGCAGTACTTC | CAWSGGTGGYEQYF
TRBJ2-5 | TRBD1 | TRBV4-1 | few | TGCGCCAGCAGCCAAGGGCTCACAGGGGACGGGTCGGAGACCCAGTACTTC | CASSQGLTGDGSETQYF
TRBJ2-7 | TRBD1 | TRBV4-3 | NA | TGCGCCAGCAGCAACTGGACAGGGAACCGCTACGAGCAGTACTTC | CASSNWTGNRYEQYF
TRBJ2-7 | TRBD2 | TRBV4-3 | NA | TGCGCCAGCAGCCACCGGACTAGCGGGAGTCAATACGAGCAGTACTTC | CASSHRTSGSQYEQYF
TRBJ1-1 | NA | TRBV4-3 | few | TGCGCCAGCAGCCAAGATCGGCAGATTGAAGCTTTCTTT | CASSQDRQIEAFF
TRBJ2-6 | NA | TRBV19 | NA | TGTGCCAGTAGTATAGAGGAAGGGACTGGGGCCAACGTCCTGACTTTC | CASSIEEGTGANVLTF
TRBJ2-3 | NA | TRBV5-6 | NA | TGTGCCAGCAGCTTGGAGGGGGGCACAGATACGCAGTATTTT | CASSLEGGTDTQYF
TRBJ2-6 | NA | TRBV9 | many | TGTGCCAGCAGCGGGCAATCTGGGGCCAACGTCCTGACTTTC | CASSGQSGANVLTF
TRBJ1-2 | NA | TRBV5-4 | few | TGTGCCAGCAGCTTGGACCCAGTTAACTATGGCTACACCTTC | CASSLDPVNYGYTF
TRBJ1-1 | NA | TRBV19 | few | TGTGCCAGTAAGAAAGGAGCGCGCACTGAAGCTTTCTTT | CASKKGARTEAFF
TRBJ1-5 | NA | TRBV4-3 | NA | TGCGCCAGCAGCCAAGATGAGGGTAGCAATCAGCCCCAGCATTTT | CASSQDEGSNQPQHF
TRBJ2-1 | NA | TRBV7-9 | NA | TGTGCCAGCAGCAGGAGCTCCTACAATGAGCAGTTCTTC | CASSRSSYNEQFF
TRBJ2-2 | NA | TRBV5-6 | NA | TGTGCCAGCAGCTCACTCCCGGCCGGGGAGCTGTTTTTT | CASSSLPAGELFF
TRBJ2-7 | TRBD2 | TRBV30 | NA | TGTGCCTGGAGTTCTGGACTAGCGGGAGGGTTCGAGCAGTACTTC | CAWSSGLAGGFEQYF
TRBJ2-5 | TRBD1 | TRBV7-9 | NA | TGTGCCAGCAGCTCTGGACAGGCCAGGGGAGAGTCCCAAGAGACCCAGTACTTC | CASSSGQARGESQETQYF
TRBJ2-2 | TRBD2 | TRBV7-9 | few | TGTGCCAGCCCGGGACTAGCGGCCGGGGAGCTGTTTTTT | CASPGLAAGELFF
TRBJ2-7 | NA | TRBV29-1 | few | TGCAGCGTTGAAGATAGGGGCAGATACTACGAGCAGTACTTC | CSVEDRGRYYEQYF
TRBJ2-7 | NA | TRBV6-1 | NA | TGTGCCAGCAGGGAAGGCGAGCAGTACTTC | CASREGEQYF
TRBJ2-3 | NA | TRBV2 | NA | TGTGCCAGCAGTGATGGCCGTTATAGCACAGATACGCAGTATTTT | CASSDGRYSTDTQYF
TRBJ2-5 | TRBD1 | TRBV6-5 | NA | TGTGCCAGCAGTGCGACAGGGGGTCTTCAAGAGACCCAGTACTTC | CASSATGGLQETQYF